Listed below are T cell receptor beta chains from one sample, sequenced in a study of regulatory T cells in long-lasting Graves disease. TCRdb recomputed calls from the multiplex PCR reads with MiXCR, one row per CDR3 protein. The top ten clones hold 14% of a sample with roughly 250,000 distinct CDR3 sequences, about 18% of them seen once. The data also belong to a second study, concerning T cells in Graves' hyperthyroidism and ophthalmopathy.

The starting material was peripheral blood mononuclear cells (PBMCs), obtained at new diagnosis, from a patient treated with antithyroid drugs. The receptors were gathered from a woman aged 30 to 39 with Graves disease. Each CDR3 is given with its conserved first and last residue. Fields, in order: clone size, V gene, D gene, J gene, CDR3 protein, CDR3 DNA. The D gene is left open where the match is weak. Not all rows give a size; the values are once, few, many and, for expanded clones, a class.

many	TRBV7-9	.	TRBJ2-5	CASSPGGGPETQYF	TGTGCCAGCAGCCCCGGGGGCGGGCCAGAGACCCAGTACTTC
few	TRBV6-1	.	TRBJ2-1	CASRRDAFYNEQFF	TGTGCCAGCAGACGGGACGCCTTCTACAATGAGCAGTTCTTC
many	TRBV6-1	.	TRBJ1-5	CASSSWNQPQHF	TGTGCCAGCAGCTCCTGGAATCAGCCCCAGCATTTT
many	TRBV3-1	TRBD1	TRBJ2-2	CASSQEDRVYTGELFF	TGTGCCAGCAGCCAAGAGGACAGGGTCTACACCGGGGAGCTGTTTTTT
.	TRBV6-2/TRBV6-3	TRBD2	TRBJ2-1	CASSYLTRERYNEQFF	TGTGCCAGCAGTTACCTCACGCGGGAGAGGTACAATGAGCAGTTCTTC
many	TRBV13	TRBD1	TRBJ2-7	CASSPPGTDYEQYF	TGTGCCAGCAGCCCACCCGGGACAGACTACGAGCAGTACTTC
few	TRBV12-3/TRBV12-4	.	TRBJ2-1	CASSFPSNNEQLF	TGTGCCAGCAGTTTCCCTAGTAACAATGAGCAGCTCTTC
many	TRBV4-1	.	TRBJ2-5	CASSRREISQETQYF	TGCGCCAGCAGCCGGAGGGAGATTAGCCAAGAGACCCAGTACTTC
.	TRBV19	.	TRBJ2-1	CASQGANEQFF	TGTGCCAGTCAAGGGGCCAATGAGCAGTTCTTC
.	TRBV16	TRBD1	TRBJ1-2	CASRRQGGTYGYTF	TGTGCCAGCAGAAGACAGGGGGGGACCTATGGCTACACCTTC
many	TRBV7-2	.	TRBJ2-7	CASSPDPGTPYEQYF	TGTGCCAGCAGCCCCGACCCAGGGACTCCCTACGAGCAGTACTTC
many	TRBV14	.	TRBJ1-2	CASSHASNPINYGYTF	TGTGCCAGCAGCCACGCCAGCAACCCAATTAACTATGGCTACACCTTC
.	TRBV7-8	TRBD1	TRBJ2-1	CASSRAGTGIGNEQFF	TGTGCCAGCAGCCGTGCCGGGACAGGGATCGGCAATGAGCAGTTCTTC
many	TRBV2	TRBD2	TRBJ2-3	CASESEAGGITDTQYF	TGTGCCAGCGAATCGGAAGCGGGGGGGATCACAGATACGCAGTATTTT